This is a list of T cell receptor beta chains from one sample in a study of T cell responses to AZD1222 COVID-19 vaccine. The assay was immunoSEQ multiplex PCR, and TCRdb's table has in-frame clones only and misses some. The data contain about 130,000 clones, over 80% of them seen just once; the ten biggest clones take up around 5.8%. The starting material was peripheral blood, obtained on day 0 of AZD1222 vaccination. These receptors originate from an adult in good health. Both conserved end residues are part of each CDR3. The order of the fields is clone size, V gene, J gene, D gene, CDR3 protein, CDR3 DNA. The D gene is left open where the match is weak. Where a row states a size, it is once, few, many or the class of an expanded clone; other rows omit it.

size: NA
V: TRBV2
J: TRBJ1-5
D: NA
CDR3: CASSEATSNQPQHF
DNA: TGTGCCAGCAGTGAAGCTACTAGCAATCAGCCCCAGCATTTT

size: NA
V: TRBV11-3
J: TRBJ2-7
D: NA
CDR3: CASRRGNFYEQYF
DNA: TGTGCCAGCCGACGCGGTAACTTCTACGAGCAGTACTTC

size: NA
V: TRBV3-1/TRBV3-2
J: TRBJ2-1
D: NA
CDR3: CASSQERGGRSEQFF
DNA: TGTGCCAGCAGCCAAGAGAGGGGGGGTCGGTCGGAGCAGTTCTTC

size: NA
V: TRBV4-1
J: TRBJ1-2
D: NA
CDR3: CASSQDPNGLTARGYTF
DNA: TGCGCCAGCAGCCAAGACCCCAACGGATTGACGGCCAGAGGCTACACCTTC

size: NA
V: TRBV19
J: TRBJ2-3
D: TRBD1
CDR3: CASSIWNRGPTTDTQYF
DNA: TGTGCCAGTAGTATTTGGAACAGGGGGCCAACGACAGATACGCAGTATTTT

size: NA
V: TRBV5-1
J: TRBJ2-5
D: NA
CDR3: CASSLAAASSETQYF
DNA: TGCGCCAGCAGCTTGGCCGCCGCTAGTTCGGAGACCCAGTACTTC

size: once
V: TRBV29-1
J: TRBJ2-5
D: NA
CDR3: CSVVASQETQYF
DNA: TGCAGCGTTGTAGCTAGTCAAGAGACCCAGTACTTC

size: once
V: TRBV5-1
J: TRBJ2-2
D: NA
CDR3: CASSAILASGGELFF
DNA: TGCGCCAGCAGCGCCATACTAGCATCGGGCGGGGAGCTGTTTTTT

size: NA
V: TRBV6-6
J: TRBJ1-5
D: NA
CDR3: CASSYSGSNQPQHF
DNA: TGTGCCAGCAGTTACTCGGGAAGCAATCAGCCCCAGCATTTT

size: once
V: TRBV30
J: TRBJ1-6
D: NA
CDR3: CAWRLAGNSNSPLHF
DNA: TGTGCCTGGAGGTTGGCAGGGAATAGTAATTCACCCCTCCACTTT

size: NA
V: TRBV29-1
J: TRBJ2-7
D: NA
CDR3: CSVLTSYEQYF
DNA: TGCAGCGTCCTAACGAGCTACGAGCAGTACTTC

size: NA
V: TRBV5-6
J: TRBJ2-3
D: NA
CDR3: CASSLWGGHHGTDTQYF
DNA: TGTGCCAGCAGCTTATGGGGAGGACACCATGGGACAGATACGCAGTATTTT

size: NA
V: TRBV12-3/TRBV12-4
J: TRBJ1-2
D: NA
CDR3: CATTWPGQRDHTF
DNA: TGTGCCACCACATGGCCGGGCCAACGAGATCACACCTTC

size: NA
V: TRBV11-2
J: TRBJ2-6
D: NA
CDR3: CASNPDRANVLTF
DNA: TGTGCCAGCAACCCGGACAGGGCCAACGTCCTGACTTTC

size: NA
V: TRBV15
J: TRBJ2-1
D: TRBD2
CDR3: CATSTGLADYNEQFF
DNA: TGTGCCACCAGTACAGGACTAGCGGATTACAATGAGCAGTTCTTC

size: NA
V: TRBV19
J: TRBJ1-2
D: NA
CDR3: CASSLAGSLNYGYTF
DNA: TGTGCCAGTAGTCTGGCAGGGAGCCTTAACTATGGCTACACCTTC

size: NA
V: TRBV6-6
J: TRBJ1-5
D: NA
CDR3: CASSIQDSNQPQHF
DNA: TGTGCCAGCAGTATACAGGATAGCAATCAGCCCCAGCATTTT

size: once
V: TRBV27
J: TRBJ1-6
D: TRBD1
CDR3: CASSFPGGNSPLHF
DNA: TGTGCCAGCAGTTTTCCAGGGGGAAATTCACCCCTCCACTTT

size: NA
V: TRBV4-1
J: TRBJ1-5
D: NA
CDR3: CASSQGDNQPQHF
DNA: TGCGCCAGCAGCCAGGGGGACAATCAGCCCCAGCATTTT

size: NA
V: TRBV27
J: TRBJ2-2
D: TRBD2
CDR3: CASSLSVRLAGTGELFF
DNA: TGTGCCAGCAGTTTATCTGTACGGCTAGCGGGCACCGGGGAGCTGTTTTTT

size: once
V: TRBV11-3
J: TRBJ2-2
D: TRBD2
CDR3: CASSPWGLAGGSGELFF
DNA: TGTGCCAGCAGCCCGTGGGGACTAGCGGGAGGAAGCGGGGAGCTGTTTTTT

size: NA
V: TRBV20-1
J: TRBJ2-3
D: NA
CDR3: CSAVAADTQYF
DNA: TGCAGTGCGGTCGCGGCTGATACGCAGTATTTT

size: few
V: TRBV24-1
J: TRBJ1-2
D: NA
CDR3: CATSDPTRGGLYGYTF
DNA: TGTGCCACCAGTGATCCGACCAGGGGAGGCTTGTATGGCTACACCTTC

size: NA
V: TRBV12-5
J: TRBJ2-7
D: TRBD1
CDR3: CASGLDRGYEQYF
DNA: TGTGCTAGTGGTTTGGACAGGGGCTACGAGCAGTACTTC

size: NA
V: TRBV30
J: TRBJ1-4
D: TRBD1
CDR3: CAWRAGTGDEKLFF
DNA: TGTGCCTGGAGAGCCGGGACAGGGGATGAAAAACTGTTTTTT

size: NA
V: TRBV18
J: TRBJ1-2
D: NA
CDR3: CASSPIPFGTGINGYTF
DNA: TGTGCCAGCTCACCAATACCTTTTGGGACCGGGATCAACGGCTACACCTTC

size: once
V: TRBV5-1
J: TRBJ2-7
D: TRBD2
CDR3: CASSLLAGGQYEQYF
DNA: TGCGCCAGCAGCTTGTTGGCGGGGGGACAATACGAGCAGTACTTC

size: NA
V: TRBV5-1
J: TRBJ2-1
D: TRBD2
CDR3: CASSLYGTSGTYNEQFF
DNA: TGCGCCAGCAGCTTGTACGGGACTAGCGGAACCTACAATGAGCAGTTCTTC

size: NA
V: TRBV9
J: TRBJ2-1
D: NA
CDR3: CASSVVGGRSYNEQFF
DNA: TGTGCCAGCAGCGTAGTTGGGGGAAGGTCCTACAATGAGCAGTTCTTC

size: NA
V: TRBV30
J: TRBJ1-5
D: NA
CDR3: CAWSGAFNQPQHF
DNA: TGTGCCTGGAGCGGGGCCTTCAATCAGCCCCAGCATTTT

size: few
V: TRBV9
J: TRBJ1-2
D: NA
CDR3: CASSPYTGGYTF
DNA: TGTGCCAGCAGCCCGTACACGGGAGGCTACACCTTC

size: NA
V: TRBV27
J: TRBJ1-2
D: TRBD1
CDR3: CASSLAGDRGYGYTF
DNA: TGTGCCAGCAGTCTAGCTGGGGACAGGGGTTATGGCTACACCTTC

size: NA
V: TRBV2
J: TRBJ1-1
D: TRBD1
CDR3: CASRLRQGKAFF
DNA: TGTGCCAGCAGACTCCGACAGGGAAAAGCTTTCTTT

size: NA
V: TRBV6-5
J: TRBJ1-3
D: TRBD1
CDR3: CASSYTRQGGNTIYF
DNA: TGTGCCAGCAGTTACACCAGACAGGGGGGAAACACCATATATTTT

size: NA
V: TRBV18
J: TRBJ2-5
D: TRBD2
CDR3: CASSPPGLAGETQYF
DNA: TGTGCCAGCTCACCTCCTGGACTAGCGGGAGAGACCCAGTACTTC

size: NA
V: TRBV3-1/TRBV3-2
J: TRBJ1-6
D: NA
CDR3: CASSQDLAGDYNSPLHF
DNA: TGTGCCAGCAGCCAAGATCTGGCAGGAGATTATAATTCACCCCTCCACTTT

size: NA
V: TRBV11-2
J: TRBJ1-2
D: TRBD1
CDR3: CASSLWDRGRPYGYTF
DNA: TGTGCCAGCAGCTTGTGGGACAGGGGGCGCCCCTATGGCTACACCTTC

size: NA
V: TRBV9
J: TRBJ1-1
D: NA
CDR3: CASSVNPDTEAFF
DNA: TGTGCCAGCAGCGTAAACCCCGACACTGAAGCTTTCTTT

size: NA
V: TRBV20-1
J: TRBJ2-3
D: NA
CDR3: CSASTDTQYF
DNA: TGCAGTGCCAGCACAGATACGCAGTATTTT

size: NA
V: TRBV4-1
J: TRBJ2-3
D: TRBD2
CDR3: CASSQTSSGSYTDTQYF
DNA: TGCGCCAGCAGCCAAACCTCTAGCGGGAGTTACACAGATACGCAGTATTTT